This T cell receptor beta chain was captured by sequencing in a study of blood T cells in healthy people across ages. Study results and caveats: PBMCs that were unsorted prevented a conclusive naive versus antigen-experienced comparison. Higher diversity and more naive CD4+ cells were features of long-lived donors, compared to aged donors. The recorded TCR beta diversity per million T cells decreased in a roughly linear manner with age.

With respect to this clonotype: What it binds is unknown.

The use of a sample-barcoded 5' primer and a J-beta primer mix characterized a second PCR of roughly 7 to 11 cycles. Using its own MiXCR run on the 5' RACE reads, TCRdb lists one record per CDR3 protein. The sample records roughly 800,000 distinct CDR3 sequences, under 30% being singletons. CDR1 and CDR2 from the germline V gene are MNHEY and SMNVEV (reference sequence). The CDR3 extends over 13 amino acids. V shed 0 bases and J shed 8 bases, with 10 bases lying between them. The sample was also linked to a second study, of T cells of mothers and their children. That source adds: Each mother yielded more than 9 million TCR beta CDR3 reads. Each child yielded around 2.9 million reads.

V and J are TRBV27 and TRBJ1-2; possibly TRBD1 for D (5 bases). Sequenced: blood. This clonotype was obtained from a boy aged 5 to 17 in good health. The CDR3 DNA follows: TGTGCCAGCAGTTTATCGATAAGGGGAGGCTACACCTTC. Its protein product is CASSLSIRGGYTF.